This T cell receptor beta chain comes out of a study of early T cells in non-severe SARS-CoV-2 infection. Study information: Whole-blood bulk RNA, unsorted, was sequenced, and chains were unpaired.

The protocol attached unique molecular identifiers to individual cDNA molecules. TCRdb reprocessed the 5' RACE reads with MiXCR, giving one entry per CDR3 protein. The sample has tens of thousands of distinct CDR3 sequences; around 11% are singletons. This clonotype has at least ten counts. Its antigen is currently unknown. V lost 5 bases to trimming and J lost 7 bases, with 9 bases between them. There are 12 residues in the CDR3. CDR1 LNHDA and CDR2 SQIVND come from the germline V gene (reference sequence). Points from the study as a whole: A preference for anti-spike CD8 responses marked VDJdb matching, which missed private and CD4 specificities.

The J gene is TRBJ2-4, the V gene TRBV19; D remains ambiguous. The TCR was taken from an adult who was a healthcare worker with PCR-confirmed SARS-CoV-2 infection or an uninfected control (not recorded which). Sequencing was done on a sample of whole blood. The CDR3 bases are TGTGCCAGTAGTCCCACTTTTAACATTCAGTACTTC. Its translation: CASSPTFNIQYF.